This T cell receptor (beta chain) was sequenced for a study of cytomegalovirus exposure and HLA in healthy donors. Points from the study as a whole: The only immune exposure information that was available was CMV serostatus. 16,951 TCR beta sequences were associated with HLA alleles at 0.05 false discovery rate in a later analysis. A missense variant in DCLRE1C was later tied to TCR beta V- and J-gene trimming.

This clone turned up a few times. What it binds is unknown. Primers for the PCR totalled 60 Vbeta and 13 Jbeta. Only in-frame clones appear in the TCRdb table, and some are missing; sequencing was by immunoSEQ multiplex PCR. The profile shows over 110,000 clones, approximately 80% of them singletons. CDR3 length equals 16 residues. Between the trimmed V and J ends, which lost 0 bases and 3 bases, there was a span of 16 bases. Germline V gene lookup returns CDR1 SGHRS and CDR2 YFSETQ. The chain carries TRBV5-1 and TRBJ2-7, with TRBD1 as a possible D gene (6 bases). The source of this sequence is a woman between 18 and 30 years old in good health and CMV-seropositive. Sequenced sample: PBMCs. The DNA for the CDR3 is TGCGCCAGCAGCTTGGCCCTGGCACAGGGTTACTACGAGCAGTACTTC. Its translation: CASSLALAQGYYEQYF.